The 5 T cell receptor beta chains below come from one sample, sequenced in a study of T-cell reconstitution after alpha-beta-depleted transplantation in children. This sample's TCRbeta library carried unique molecular identifier barcodes. In TCRdb, the PCR reads were re-called with MiXCR into one record per CDR3 protein. The table includes around 370,000 distinct CDR3 sequences, under 13% detected once. Sequencing used PBMCs from the stem cell graft donor, obtained from the stem cell graft. The receptor source for this set is a human donor who donated a stem cell graft to a child with acute lymphoblastic leukemia.

This clonotype has only one observation. This sequence joins TRBV7-3 and TRBJ2-5; perhaps TRBD2 as D (6 bases). Germline V CDR1 and CDR2: SGHTA, FQGTGA. V lost 5 bases to trimming and J lost 4 bases, with 17 bases between them. This CDR3 has 15 residues. CDR3 coding DNA: TGTGCCAGCAGCCCCAGACCGGCGGGAATAGAGACCCAGTACTTC. This translates into CASSPRPAGIETQYF. Based on the CDR3 plus reference TRBV7-3 and TRBJ2-5, the full variable domain is GAGVSQTPSNKVTEKGKYVELRCDPISGHTALYWYRQSLGQGPEFLIYFQGTGAADDSGLPNDRFFAVRPEGSVSTLKIQRTERGDSAVYLCASSPRPAGIETQYFGPGTRLLVL.

This clonotype has just a few counts. The V gene is TRBV12-3 or TRBV12-4, the J gene TRBJ1-5; 9 bases align to TRBD1. There are 16 residues in the CDR3. V shed 5 bases and J 3 bases; nucleotides not matched to a gene: 8. CDR3 DNA sequence: TGTGCCAGCAGTAGTGGGACAGGGACATACAATCAGCCCCAGCATTTT. This gives the protein CASSSGTGTYNQPQHF.

This clonotype has only a few counts. The chain uses TRBV5-5 and TRBJ2-2; D might be TRBD1 or TRBD2, each matching 5 bases. The CDR3 has 15 residues. Germline assignment: CDR1 SGHKS and CDR2 YYEKEE (reference sequence). V dropped 1 base and J dropped 4 bases, with 11 bases sitting between them. The CDR3 spells CASSLLGESTGELFF. The CDR3 DNA sequence: TGTGCCAGCAGCTTGTTGGGGGAGTCCACCGGGGAGCTGTTTTTT.

The chain combines TRBV7-9 with TRBJ2-7; 7 positions agree with TRBD1. Trimming cost V 2 bases and J 7 bases; bases outside gene matches: 11. Germline CDR1 and CDR2: SEHNR and FQNEAQ (reference sequence). This CDR3 has 15 amino acids. The CDR3 here is CASSLLGGQSGEQYF. The CDR3 region has the DNA TGTGCCAGCAGCTTACTAGGGGGCCAGTCGGGGGAGCAGTACTTC.

The J gene is TRBJ1-1, the V gene TRBV20-1, with no clear D. The V end was cut by 1 base, the J end by 0 bases, with 9 bases between. The CDR3 has 14 amino acids. The germline V gene has CDR1 DFQATT and CDR2 SNEGSKA (reference sequence). The CDR3 sequence is CSARVQRMNTEAFF. CDR3 coding DNA: TGCAGTGCTAGAGTTCAGAGGATGAACACTGAAGCTTTCTTT.